These T cell receptor beta chains were read from a single sample in a study of blood T cells in healthy people across ages. TCRdb re-analysed the 5' RACE reads in MiXCR, keeping a single row per CDR3 protein. The repertoire holds approximately 730,000 distinct CDR3 sequences, 40% to 45% seen once, with 20% to 25% in the top ten. The sequencing sample was made of blood. The source of these receptors is a woman in her fifties or sixties in good health. The CDR3 runs from the conserved cysteine through the conserved F or W. The order of the fields is D gene, J gene, clone size, V gene, CDR3 protein, CDR3 DNA. D genes are given only for firm matches. Rows may omit the clone size; those that give it use once, few, many or a size class.

>TRBD1|TRBJ1-5|.|TRBV7-9
CASSSDRGGRSNQPQHF
TGTGCCAGCAGCTCGGACAGGGGTGGGAGAAGCAATCAGCCCCAGCATTTT
>TRBD1|TRBJ2-2|few|TRBV4-1
CASSQARDRGKLDTGELFF
TGCGCCAGCAGCCAAGCCCGTGACAGGGGGAAACTAGACACCGGGGAGCTGTTTTTT
>TRBD2|TRBJ2-7|few|TRBV12-3/TRBV12-4
CASSFIGLASYNEQYF
TGTGCCAGCAGTTTTATCGGACTAGCCTCATACAATGAGCAGTACTTC
>.|TRBJ2-7|few|TRBV3-1
CASSQEPPPGRQYF
TGTGCCAGCAGCCAAGAACCCCCCCCCGGACGGCAGTACTTC
>.|TRBJ2-5|.|TRBV7-9
CASRDEGTQETQYF
TGTGCCAGCAGGGACGAGGGGACCCAAGAGACCCAGTACTTC
>TRBD1|TRBJ2-7|.|TRBV7-9
CASSRDSSREQYF
TGTGCCAGCAGCCGGGACAGCTCAAGGGAGCAGTACTTC
>TRBD2|TRBJ2-7|.|TRBV27
CASRPIAGGEQYF
TGTGCCAGCAGGCCGATAGCGGGAGGCGAGCAGTACTTC
>.|TRBJ1-2|.|TRBV12-3/TRBV12-4
CASSWGVSYGYTF
TGTGCCAGCAGTTGGGGGGTCAGCTATGGCTACACCTTC
>.|TRBJ2-5|.|TRBV24-1
CATSDAARGPGETQYF
TGTGCCACCAGTGATGCGGCCAGAGGGCCTGGGGAGACCCAGTACTTC
>.|TRBJ2-5|.|TRBV27
CASSLRQDYDQYF
TGTGCCAGCAGTTTACGACAGGACTACGATCAGTACTTC
>TRBD2|TRBJ2-5|.|TRBV6-5
CASRGTSGGQETQYF
TGTGCCAGCAGGGGGACTAGCGGGGGCCAAGAGACCCAGTACTTC
>.|TRBJ2-5|.|TRBV20-1
CSASLFRAGKQETQYF
TGCAGTGCTTCTTTGTTTAGGGCGGGGAAACAAGAGACCCAGTACTTC
>TRBD1|TRBJ2-7|.|TRBV2
CASRWDSYEQYF
TGTGCCAGCAGGTGGGACAGCTACGAGCAGTACTTC
>TRBD1|TRBJ1-1|few|TRBV28
CASSQIGQGVMNTEAFF
TGTGCCAGCAGTCAAATTGGACAGGGGGTCATGAACACTGAAGCTTTCTTT
>.|TRBJ2-7|few|TRBV6-1
CATRRDTHPYEQYF
TGTGCCACCAGGCGGGACACGCACCCCTACGAGCAGTACTTC
>.|TRBJ1-2|few|TRBV27
CASQRIGGGIYGYTF
TGTGCCAGCCAAAGAATCGGGGGCGGGATCTATGGCTACACCTTC
>.|TRBJ2-7|few|TRBV5-1
CASSLAYSYEQYF
TGCGCCAGCAGCTTGGCGTATTCCTACGAGCAGTACTTC
>TRBD1|TRBJ1-2|.|TRBV20-1
CSARDYDRDYGYTF
TGCAGTGCTAGAGATTACGACAGGGACTATGGCTACACCTTC
>.|TRBJ2-1|few|TRBV5-6
CASSLGDHYNEQFF
TGTGCCAGCAGCTTGGGGGACCACTACAATGAGCAGTTCTTC
>.|TRBJ2-5|.|TRBV10-3
CAIGDDRQTQYF
TGTGCCATCGGCGACGACAGGCAGACCCAGTACTTC
>.|TRBJ1-2|many|TRBV20-1
CSARSGGDYGYTF
TGCAGTGCTAGGAGTGGGGGGGACTATGGCTACACCTTC
>.|TRBJ2-6|.|TRBV3-1
CASSPRGAGANVLTF
TGTGCCAGCAGCCCGAGAGGGGCTGGGGCCAACGTCCTGACTTTC
>.|TRBJ2-3|.|TRBV6-5
CASRPGPGPQYTQYF
TGTGCCAGCAGACCAGGTCCGGGACCCCAATATACGCAGTATTTT
>.|TRBJ2-5|few|TRBV20-1
CSAPIGSSEGETQYF
TGCAGTGCCCCAATCGGCAGTAGCGAGGGAGAGACCCAGTACTTC
>.|TRBJ2-7|.|TRBV28
CASSLGESFSYEQYF
TGTGCCAGCAGTTTAGGGGAGTCCTTCTCCTACGAGCAGTACTTC
>.|TRBJ2-2|.|TRBV11-2
CASSLVHGELFF
TGTGCCAGCAGCTTAGTCCACGGGGAGCTGTTTTTT
>.|TRBJ2-1|few|TRBV11-1
CASSLTGNEGETQFF
TGTGCCAGCAGTCTCACAGGGAATGAAGGAGAGACCCAGTTCTTC